The following is a TCR beta chain sequence with its context. What it recognizes is unknown. Germline-derived CDR1 and CDR2 are SEHNR and FQNEAQ (reference sequence). V was pared by 5 bases and J by 7 bases, with 15 bases between. This CDR3 contains 13 residues. Clones were sequenced by immunoSEQ multiplex PCR, and TCRdb holds only the in-frame ones, with some missing. Here the sample spans more than 110,000 clones, around 93% being singletons. This sample was taken from a study of T cell responses to AZD1222 COVID-19 vaccine. Study in general: Recipients boosted at about 4 weeks or about 12 weeks are pooled. Study-level points and caveats: Among those given AZD1222, only six were seropositive at baseline. White British donors predominated, females outnumbered males, and clonal diversity was possibly underestimated.

The sequence was collected from an adult in good health. The rearrangement joins TRBV7-9 to TRBJ2-7; D might be TRBD1 (6 bases). The source was peripheral blood, collected on day 0 of AZD1222 vaccination. The CDR3 DNA follows: TGTGCCAGCAGCGGACCGGGACAACAAGAGCAGTACTTC. Translating gives CASSGPGQQEQYF.